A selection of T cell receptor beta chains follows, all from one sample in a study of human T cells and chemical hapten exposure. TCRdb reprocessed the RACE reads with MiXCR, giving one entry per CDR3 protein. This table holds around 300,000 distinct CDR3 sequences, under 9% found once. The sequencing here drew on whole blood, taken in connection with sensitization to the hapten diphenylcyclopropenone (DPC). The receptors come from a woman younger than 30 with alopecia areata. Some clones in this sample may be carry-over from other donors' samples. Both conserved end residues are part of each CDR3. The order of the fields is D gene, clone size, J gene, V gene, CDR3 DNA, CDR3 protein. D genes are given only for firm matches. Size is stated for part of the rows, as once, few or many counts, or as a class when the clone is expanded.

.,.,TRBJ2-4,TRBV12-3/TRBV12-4,TGTGCCAGCAGTTTCCACCAGGGAGCGGGAAACATTCAGTACTTC,CASSFHQGAGNIQYF
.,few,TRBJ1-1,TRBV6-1,TGTGCCAGCAGTGAAGGAGGGAGGACTGAAGCTTTCTTT,CASSEGGRTEAFF
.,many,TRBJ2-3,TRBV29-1,TGCAGCGTTGAAGTAGGCGGAGCCGGGGATACGCAGTATTTT,CSVEVGGAGDTQYF
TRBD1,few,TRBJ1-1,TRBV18,TGTGCCAGCTCAACCACAGGGGACCACACTGAAGCTTTCTTT,CASSTTGDHTEAFF
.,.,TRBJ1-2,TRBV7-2,TGTGCCAGCAGCTACCGGACAGACTATGGCTACACCTTC,CASSYRTDYGYTF
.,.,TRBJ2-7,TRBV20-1,TGCAGTGCTCAGAGGGGTTTATACGAGCAGTACTTC,CSAQRGLYEQYF
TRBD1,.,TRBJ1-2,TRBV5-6,TGTGCCAGCAGCCGGACAGGGGTAAATGGCTACACCTTC,CASSRTGVNGYTF
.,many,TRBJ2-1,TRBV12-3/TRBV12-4,TGTGCCAGCAGTTCAGATAGCCCTCATGAGCAGTTCTTC,CASSSDSPHEQFF
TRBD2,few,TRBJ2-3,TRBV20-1,TGCAGTGCTAAAATTAGCGGGGGGAAAGATACGCAGTATTTT,CSAKISGGKDTQYF
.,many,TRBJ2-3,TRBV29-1,TGCAGCGTTGCGAGGGACAGCACAGATACGCAGTATTTT,CSVARDSTDTQYF
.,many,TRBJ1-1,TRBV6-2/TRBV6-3,TGTGCCAGCAGTTCGACCTGGACTGAAGCTTTCTTT,CASSSTWTEAFF
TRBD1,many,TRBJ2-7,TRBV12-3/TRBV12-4,TGTGCCAGCAGTTTCGACAGGGGCTACGAGCAGTACTTC,CASSFDRGYEQYF
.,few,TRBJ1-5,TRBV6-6,TGTGCCAGCAGTTCGGCAGGTAGCAATCAGCCCCAGCATTTT,CASSSAGSNQPQHF
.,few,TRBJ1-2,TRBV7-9,TGTGCCAGCAGCCAAGGAACTGTAGGGAGATTGAATGGCTACACCTTC,CASSQGTVGRLNGYTF
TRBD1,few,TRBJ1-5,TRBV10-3,TGTGCCATCAGTGACCCCGAATCGGGGACAGGGGTTCAGCCCCAGCATTTT,CAISDPESGTGVQPQHF
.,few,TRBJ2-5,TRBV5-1,TGCGCCAGCAGCTTGGAACGGATAGAGACCCAGTACTTC,CASSLERIETQYF
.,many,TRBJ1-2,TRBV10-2,TGCGCCAGCAGTGGTCTGGTGGAGGATCTCTACACCTTC,CASSGLVEDLYTF
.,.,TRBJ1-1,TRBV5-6,TGTGCCAGCAGCTTGATGGGACTGATAGGTGAAGCTTTCTTT,CASSLMGLIGEAFF
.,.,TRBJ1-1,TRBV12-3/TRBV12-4,TGTGCCAGCACCCTGAGCGGGACCCAAGCTTTCTTT,CASTLSGTQAFF
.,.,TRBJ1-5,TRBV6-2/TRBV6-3,TGTGCCAGCACCCCCTCCACAGGCGTGCAGCCCCAGCATTTT,CASTPSTGVQPQHF
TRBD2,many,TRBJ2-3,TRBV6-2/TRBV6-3,TGTGCCAGCAGGGGACTAGCGGGGGGCCGGAGCACAGATACGCAGTATTTT,CASRGLAGGRSTDTQYF
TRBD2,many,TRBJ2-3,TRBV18,TGTGCCAGCTCACCACGGACTAGTGGCACAGATACGCAGTATTTT,CASSPRTSGTDTQYF
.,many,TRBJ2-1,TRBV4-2,TGTGCCAGCAGCCCCCAGGGAAACTCCTACAATGAGCAGTTCTTC,CASSPQGNSYNEQFF
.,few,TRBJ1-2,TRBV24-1,TGTGCCACCAGTGGTGCACAGGGACCTAACTATGGCTACACCTTC,CATSGAQGPNYGYTF
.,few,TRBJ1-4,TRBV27,TGTGCCAGCCAAATAATTTTTGGATTCCAGAAACTGTTTTTT,CASQIIFGFQKLFF
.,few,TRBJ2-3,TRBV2,TGTGCCAGCAGGGGCCGGGCGGGGTACACGCAGTATTTT,CASRGRAGYTQYF
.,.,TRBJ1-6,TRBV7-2,TGTGCCAGCAGCCTAACAATGCCTAATTCACCCCTCCACTTT,CASSLTMPNSPLHF
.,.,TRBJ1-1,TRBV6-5,TGTGCCAGCAGTAGGAGACAGCGCATGAACACTGAAGCTTTCTTT,CASSRRQRMNTEAFF
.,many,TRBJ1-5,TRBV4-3,TGCGCCAGCAGCCCTGACAGGCGAGGACAGCCCCAGCATTTT,CASSPDRRGQPQHF
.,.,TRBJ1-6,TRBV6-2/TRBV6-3,TGTGCCAGCAGTTACTCGATGAGCCCGTTAAGCTCACCCCTCCACTTT,CASSYSMSPLSSPLHF
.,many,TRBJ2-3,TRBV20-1,TGCAGTGCAGCTGGCTCCACAGATACGCAGTATTTT,CSAAGSTDTQYF
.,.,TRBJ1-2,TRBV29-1,TGCAGCGTTGAAGATCTGTACAGGGCAGGGGCTAACTATGGCTACACCTTC,CSVEDLYRAGANYGYTF
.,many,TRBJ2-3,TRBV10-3,TGTGCCATCAGCCCTCTAGCGAGCACAGATACGCAGTATTTT,CAISPLASTDTQYF
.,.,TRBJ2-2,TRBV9,TGTGCCAGCAGCGTAGGAGGCCCCGGGGAGCTGTTTTTT,CASSVGGPGELFF
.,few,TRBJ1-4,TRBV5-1,TGCGCCAGCAGCCCCACCGGGGCGGTGGAGGAAAAACTGTTTTTT,CASSPTGAVEEKLFF
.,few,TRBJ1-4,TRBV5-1,TGCGCCAGCATCCCCGTAAGGGCCGAAAAACTGTTTTTT,CASIPVRAEKLFF
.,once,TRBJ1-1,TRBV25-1,TGTGCCAGCAGGAGTTGGGTGGAGGGTACTGAAGCTTTCTTT,CASRSWVEGTEAFF
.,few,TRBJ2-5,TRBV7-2,TGTGCCAGCAGCTCAAGCGCTCAAGAGACCCAGTACTTC,CASSSSAQETQYF
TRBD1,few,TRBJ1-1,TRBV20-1,TGCAGTGCTAGACGGGGGGCCGACAGGGCGGACTCTGAAGCTTTCTTT,CSARRGADRADSEAFF
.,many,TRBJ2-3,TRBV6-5,TGTGCCAGTCACCGCGGCGCTAGGTTGGCCACAGATACGCAGTATTTT,CASHRGARLATDTQYF
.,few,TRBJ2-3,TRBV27,TGTGCCAGCAGCGCGTGGTTGAGGGGGACGCAGTATTTT,CASSAWLRGTQYF
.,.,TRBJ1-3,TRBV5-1,TGCGCCAGCAGCTTGGATAACCCCGGAAACACCATATATTTT,CASSLDNPGNTIYF
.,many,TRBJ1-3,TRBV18,TGTGCCAGCAGCCCAGGGGCTGGAAACACCATATATTTT,CASSPGAGNTIYF
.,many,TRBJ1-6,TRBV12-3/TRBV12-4,TGTGCCAGCAGTTTAAATGGGGGAGATTCACCCCTCCACTTT,CASSLNGGDSPLHF
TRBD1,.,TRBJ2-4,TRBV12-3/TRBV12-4,TGTGCCAGCACCAGTACAGGGGTCATGGGAGACATTCAGTACTTC,CASTSTGVMGDIQYF
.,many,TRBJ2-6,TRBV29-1,TGCAGCGTTGAGGGAGCCATCTCTGGGGCCAACGTCCTGACTTTC,CSVEGAISGANVLTF
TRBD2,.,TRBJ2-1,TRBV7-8,TGTGCCAGCAGCCTAGGTATAATAGCGGGGGCCAATGAGCAGTTCTTC,CASSLGIIAGANEQFF
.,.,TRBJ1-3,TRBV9,TGTGCCAGCAGCGTAGAGGACGGGAGCTCTGGAAACACCATATATTTT,CASSVEDGSSGNTIYF
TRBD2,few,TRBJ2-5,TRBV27,TGTGCCAGCAGTTTAGGGGGGGGATGGAGGCTTCAAGAGACCCAGTACTTC,CASSLGGGWRLQETQYF
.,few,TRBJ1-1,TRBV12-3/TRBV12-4,TGTGCCAGCAGTTTAGGCATCAGCACTGAAGCTTTCTTT,CASSLGISTEAFF
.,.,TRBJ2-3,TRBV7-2,TGTGCCAGCAGCTTAGTAATCCACACAGATACGCAGTATTTT,CASSLVIHTDTQYF